The 27 T cell receptor beta chains in this list originate from one sample, sequenced in a study of OX40 agonist ivuxolimab in advanced cancers. The method behind the library was the immunoSEQ multiplex PCR assay. The table comes from immuneACCESS by way of TCRdb, which keeps in-frame sequences with V and J called. Part of the clones is missing from these tables; in studies checked, under half for an unresolved V gene and the rest for unknown reasons. Present in this sample are over 70,000 clones, approximately 90% of which were seen just once. Approximately 0.3% of the sample is held by the ten biggest clonotypes. The sample here was CD4+ or CD8+ T cells sorted from blood, taken in a trial of the OX40 agonist ivuxolimab. The receptors here all came from an adult with an advanced solid tumor such as melanoma, head and neck, liver or kidney cancer.

The chain links TRBV23-1 to TRBJ2-1; no reliable D call. TRBV23-1 has ORF status, its function being uncertain. The CDR3 has 13 amino acids. V lost 6 bases, J lost 6 bases, and 12 bases lay in between. The CDR3 loop is CASSLGAGNEQFF. The DNA of the CDR3 is TGCGCCAGCAGCCTTGGTGCAGGCAATGAGCAGTTCTTC.

The chain uses TRBV6-6 and TRBJ1-5; TRBD1 might be the D (6 bases). The CDR3 spans 16 residues. From germline, CDR1 is MNHNY and CDR2 SVGAGI (reference sequence). Trimming left V 7 bases short and J 4 bases short, with 20 bases between. The CDR3 DNA follows: TGTGCCAGCAAGTCCTCATCAGGGGTTGTAAATCAGCCCCAGCATTTT. This translates into CASKSSSGVVNQPQHF.

The chain carries TRBV28 and TRBJ2-5; TRBD1 agrees at 10 bases. The J call may be mistaken, given a closer DNA end match to TRBJ2-7. CDR1 and CDR2 from the germline V gene are MDHEN and SYDVKM. The CDR3 is 15 amino acids. This CDR3 is CASSSDRGRSYEQYF. The CDR3 DNA reads as TGTGCCAGCAGTTCAGACAGGGGGCGATCCTACGAGCAGTACTTC.

The rearrangement joins TRBV19 to TRBJ2-1; 14 bases line up with TRBD2. Losses at the gene ends were 10 bases for V and 4 bases for J; bases not matched to a gene: 3. The CDR3 runs to 14 residues. Germline V gene data show CDR1 as LNHDA and CDR2 as SQIVND (reference sequence). The CDR3 loop is CATRTSGRYNEQFF. As DNA, the CDR3 is TGTGCCACCCGGACTAGCGGGAGGTACAATGAGCAGTTCTTC.

The V call is TRBV5-1, the J call TRBJ2-5, with D tentatively TRBD1 or TRBD2 (5 bases each). Germline CDR1 and CDR2: SGHRS and YFSETQ. The CDR3 extends over 14 amino acids. V lost 0 bases and J lost 2, with 8 bases in between. CDR3 coding DNA: TGCGCCAGCAGCTTGGCCTGGGGGCAAGAGACCCAGTACTTC. Amino acids: CASSLAWGQETQYF.

The chain couples TRBV5-8 to TRBJ2-3, with 7 bases fitting TRBD2. Per the germline V gene, CDR1 is SGHTS and CDR2 is YDEGEE. V shed 5 bases, J shed 2 bases, and the junction held 11 bases outside the gene matches. This CDR3 has 16 amino acids. CDR3 amino acids: CASSSGGRYITDTQYF. The CDR3 DNA reads as TGTGCCAGCAGTTCGGGGGGACGGTACATCACAGATACGCAGTATTTT.

The chain employs TRBV14 and TRBJ2-1; D not certain. Trimming left V 0 bases short and J 4 bases short, with 4 bases between. From germline, CDR1 is SGHDN and CDR2 FVKESK. The length of the CDR3 is 13 residues. CDR3 DNA sequence: TGTGCCAGCAGCCAAGACAGGTACAATGAGCAGTTCTTC. It encodes CASSQDRYNEQFF.

The chain is built from TRBV20-1 and TRBJ2-5; unclear D gene. The CDR3 length is 11 residues. V lost 3 bases and J 4 bases, leaving 6 bases between the germline ends. Germline CDR1 and CDR2: DFQATT and SNEGSKA (reference sequence). The CDR3 sequence: CSASLVETQYF. Written as DNA, the CDR3 is TGCAGTGCTAGCTTGGTAGAGACCCAGTACTTC.

CDR3 nucleotides: TGTGCCAGCAGCTTAGTTTTTGCGGGAGGTGTTAATGAGCAGTTCTTC. As protein: CASSLVFAGGVNEQFF. The chain is built from TRBV11-2 and TRBJ2-1; 8 bases fit TRBD2. Germline CDR1 reads SGHAT; CDR2 reads FQNNGV. Trimming removed 1 base from V and 7 bases from J; junction bases left unmatched: 9. The CDR3 is made up of 16 amino acids.

The chain carries TRBV9 and TRBJ1-1, with a weak D call TRBD1 (6 bases). V was shortened by 0 bases and J by 2 bases, with 8 bases between the two germline ends. In germline, CDR1 is SGDLS, CDR2 YYNGEE. The CDR3 has 14 residues. DNA for the CDR3: TGTGCCAGCAGCGTAGGGGGGCATAACACTGAAGCTTTCTTT. It specifies CASSVGGHNTEAFF. Full variable domain (remainder filled in from reference TRBV9 and TRBJ1-1): DSGVTQTPKHLITATGQRVTLRCSPRSGDLSVYWYQQSLDQGLQFLIQYYNGEERAKGNILERFSAQQFPDLHSELNLSSLELGDSALYFCASSVGGHNTEAFFGQGTRLTVV.

This clone was seen a single time. J is TRBJ1-2 and V is TRBV9; 10 positions match TRBD1. From germline, CDR1 is SGDLS and CDR2 YYNGEE. The V segment lost 3 bases and the J segment 8 bases; nucleotides outside the gene matches: 4. There are 13 residues in the CDR3. The CDR3 region has the DNA TGTGCCAGCAGCGGACAGGGGGCGCGGGGCTACACCTTC. It encodes CASSGQGARGYTF.

The J gene is TRBJ2-2, the V gene TRBV5-3, with 11 nucleotides matching TRBD2. TRBV5-3 has ORF status, its function being uncertain. V dropped 3 bases and J dropped 7; count of bases not matched to a gene: 11. The length of the CDR3 is 17 residues. The CDR3 DNA reads as TGTGCCAGAAGCTCACGGAAGGGGACTAGCGGACTCGGGGAGCTGTTTTTT. Amino acids: CARSSRKGTSGLGELFF.

J is TRBJ1-2 and V is TRBV6-5, with D possibly matching TRBD1 (6 bases). This CDR3 has 13 residues. Trimming took off 2 bases at V and 5 bases at J, with 9 bases between the two ends. The V gene's germline CDR1 is MNHEY and CDR2 SVGAGI. For the CDR3, the DNA is TGTGCCAGCAGTTACGGGGGGCGGTATGGCTACACCTTC. Translated, it gives CASSYGGRYGYTF.

The chain is built from TRBV6-5 and TRBJ1-3; D unclear. Germline-derived CDR1 and CDR2 are MNHEY and SVGAGI. This CDR3 spans 15 amino acids. V dropped 6 bases and J dropped 0 bases, with 12 bases sitting between them. Written as DNA, the CDR3 is TGTGCCAGCAGGCCGAAGATGAGCTCTGGAAACACCATATATTTT. Its translation: CASRPKMSSGNTIYF.

This rearrangement joins TRBV12-2 to TRBJ2-1. TRBV12-2 is a pseudogene. This CDR3 is built from 16 residues. For the CDR3, the DNA is TGTGCAAGTCGCTCCGGGGCGGCGCAGGAGAACAATGAGCAGTTCTTC. This translates into CASRSGAAQENNEQFF.

The chain uses TRBV6-6 and TRBJ2-7, with D possibly called TRBD1 or TRBD2 (5 bases each). The germline gives CDR1 MNHNY, CDR2 SVGAGI (reference sequence). V was clipped by 6 bases and J by 2 bases, with 17 bases between them. The CDR3 is made up of 15 amino acids. The CDR3 DNA follows: TGTGCCAGCAGCCAGGGTTTCGGACTTCCCTACGAGCAGTACTTC. Encoded protein: CASSQGFGLPYEQYF.

This clone was observed a few times. The chain couples TRBV7-9 to TRBJ1-1; D not resolved. The germline V gene has CDR1 SEHNR and CDR2 FQNEAQ (reference sequence). The CDR3 covers 13 residues. Trimming removed 3 bases at V and 1 base at J, with 6 bases between. The CDR3 DNA reads as TGTGCCAGCAGCTTTATGGCGAACACTGAAGCTTTCTTT. As protein: CASSFMANTEAFF.

CDR3 sequence reads: CAISIGKGYEQYF. In nucleotides, the CDR3 is TGTGCCATCAGTATTGGGAAGGGTTACGAGCAGTACTTC. J is TRBJ2-7 and V is TRBV10-3; D remains ambiguous. CDR3 length: 13 residues. The V and J ends lost 5 bases and 4 bases respectively, with 12 bases between them. The V gene's germline CDR1 is ENHRY and CDR2 SYGVKD.

V usage is TRBV7-3 and J usage is TRBJ2-7; 11 nucleotides align to TRBD2. V gave up 2 bases and J gave up 4 bases; unmatched junction bases: 7. CDR1 is SGHTA, CDR2 FQGTGA, per germline. This CDR3 has 16 amino acids. In nucleotides, the CDR3 is TGTGCCAGCAGCTTAGACTCGACTAGCGGGGCGTACGAGCAGTACTTC. Protein product: CASSLDSTSGAYEQYF.

The J gene is TRBJ2-5, the V gene TRBV5-1, with 14 bases lining up with TRBD2. The CDR3 covers 17 residues. Germline V gene lookup returns CDR1 SGHRS and CDR2 YFSETQ. With 4 bases clipped from V and 1 base from J, the junction kept 6 bases outside the gene matches. CDR3 residues: CASSVGLAGVGQETQYF. CDR3 bases: TGCGCCAGCAGCGTGGGACTAGCGGGAGTGGGCCAAGAGACCCAGTACTTC.

The gene calls are TRBV5-1 and TRBJ2-5, with 10 bases aligning to TRBD2. With 1 base clipped from V and 2 bases from J, the junction kept 2 bases outside the gene matches. From germline, CDR1 is SGHRS and CDR2 YFSETQ. The CDR3 runs 15 residues. CDR3 sequence (DNA): TGCGCCAGCAGCTTGAGCGGGAGGGGACAAGAGACCCAGTACTTC. Translating it yields CASSLSGRGQETQYF.

The chain has TRBV5-1 and TRBJ2-1; possible D gene TRBD1, 5 bases. Germline V lookup: CDR1 SGHRS, CDR2 YFSETQ. CDR3 length equals 15 residues. V was trimmed by 4 bases and J by 7 bases, leaving 18 bases between them. CDR3 sequence reads: CASSETPRGGNEQFF. The DNA of the CDR3 is TGCGCCAGCAGCGAGACGCCTAGGGGTGGGAATGAGCAGTTCTTC.

This clone was counted a single time. The rearrangement links TRBV4-3 to TRBJ2-3; D may be TRBD2 (5 bases). The CDR3 consists of 15 residues. V was cut by 4 bases and J by 9 bases, with 20 bases left in between. CDR1 is LGHNA, CDR2 YSLEER, per germline. The DNA of the CDR3 is TGCGCCAGCAGCCTAGACTATCCCCTCTCCCGGACGCAGTATTTT. As protein: CASSLDYPLSRTQYF.

This chain uses TRBV7-2 with TRBJ2-3; TRBD2 is a possible D gene (5 bases). CDR1 and CDR2 from the germline V gene are SGHTA and FQGNSA. The CDR3 covers 15 residues. The V end was cut by 10 bases, the J end by 2 bases, with 19 bases between. The CDR3 DNA reads as TGTGCCACGACCCGCAGCGGACTCCCCACAGATACGCAGTATTTT. It codes for CATTRSGLPTDTQYF.

The chain has TRBV10-1 and TRBJ2-7, with 8 bases lining up with TRBD2. The CDR3 is 15 amino acids. CDR1 WNHNN and CDR2 SYGVQD come from the germline V gene (reference sequence). V was clipped by 3 bases and J by 2 bases; unmatched bases: 6. CDR3 in DNA: TGCGCCAGCAGTGATCCAAGCGGGGGCACCTACGAGCAGTACTTC. Protein sequence: CASSDPSGGTYEQYF.

The chain combines TRBV7-9 with TRBJ2-1; 12 nucleotides agree with TRBD2. With 11 bases clipped from V and 7 bases from J, the junction kept 12 bases outside the gene matches. CDR3 length equals 15 residues. The germline V gene encodes CDR1 SEHNR and CDR2 FQNEAQ (reference sequence). The CDR3 coding sequence is TGTGCCTACAGCATGCCGGGACTAGCGGGTAATGAGCAGTTCTTC. Translating it yields CAYSMPGLAGNEQFF.

The rearrangement links TRBV6-1 to TRBJ1-1; no definite D call. There are 14 residues in the CDR3. The germline V and J ends were trimmed by 1 base and 5 bases, with 11 bases remaining between them. Germline V gives CDR1 MNHNS, CDR2 SASEGT. This CDR3 is CASSEVRSRTEAFF. The CDR3 nucleotides are TGTGCCAGCAGTGAAGTCAGGAGTAGGACTGAAGCTTTCTTT.